The 25 T cell receptor beta chains listed next were all sequenced from one sample in a study of cytomegalovirus exposure and HLA in healthy donors. Use of 60 Vbeta and 13 Jbeta primers characterized the PCR. Sequenced by immunoSEQ multiplex PCR; TCRdb stores in-frame clones only, minus some. The profile shows 140,000 to 150,000 clones, almost 80% of them singletons. The sample consisted of PBMCs. Every receptor here comes from a woman in her 40s in good health and CMV-seropositive.

The CDR3 DNA reads as TGTGCCAGTAGTACCATGGACAGGGCTACCTTTAATTCACCCCTCCACTTT. Residues: CASSTMDRATFNSPLHF. V is TRBV19 and J is TRBJ1-6; TRBD1 aligns across 8 bases. Trimming at V came to 4 bases and at J to 6 bases, leaving 11 bases not matched to a gene. The germline gives CDR1 LNHDA, CDR2 SQIVND (reference sequence). The CDR3 is made up of 17 amino acids.

This clone was observed a single time. The J gene is TRBJ1-1, the V gene TRBV6-6; no clear D gene. This CDR3 is 13 amino acids long. Trimming shortened V by 0 bases and J by 13 bases, and 15 bases separated the two germline ends. The germline V gene encodes CDR1 MNHNY and CDR2 SVGAGI (reference sequence). CDR3 sequence: CASSYSKDSYCFF. As DNA, the CDR3 is TGTGCCAGCAGTTACTCGAAGGACTCCTACTGTTTCTTT.

The V gene is TRBV29-1, the J gene TRBJ2-1, with 9 bases that match TRBD1. This CDR3 has 12 amino acids. Per germline, CDR1 SQVTM and CDR2 ANQGSEA. Germline trimming cut 7 bases from V and 7 bases from J; bases unmatched to any gene: 5. Here the CDR3 DNA reads TGCAGCGGCTACAGGGGGCTGAATGAGCAGTTCTTC. Residues: CSGYRGLNEQFF.

In its sample, this clone was seen a few times. A read error may account for a junction end that differs from germline. V usage is TRBV4-1 and J usage is TRBJ1-2, with a possible D match to TRBD1 (5 bases). The germline V gene encodes CDR1 MGHRA and CDR2 YSYEKL. This CDR3 region has 15 residues. CDR3 in amino acids: CASSQDRGGSYGYTF. The CDR3 DNA reads TGTGCCAGCAGCCAAGATCGGGGGGGATCCTATGGCTACACCTTC.

V usage is TRBV11-1 and J usage is TRBJ2-7; 8 positions match TRBD2. With V trimmed by 0 bases and J by 3 bases, 10 bases remained unmatched. This CDR3 is 17 amino acids long. Germline V gene data show CDR1 as SGHAT and CDR2 as FQDESV (reference sequence). DNA for the CDR3: TGTGCCAGCAGCTTAGCGCGGGGGGTTCCCCTCCGCTACGAGCAGTACTTC. This sequence encodes CASSLARGVPLRYEQYF. Full variable domain (rest looked up from reference TRBV11-1 and TRBJ2-7): EAEVAQSPRYKITEKSQAVAFWCDPISGHATLYWYRQILGQGPELLVQFQDESVVDDSQLPKDRFSAERLKGVDSTLKIQPAELGDSAMYLCASSLARGVPLRYEQYFGPGTRLTVT.

The chain carries TRBV29-1 and TRBJ2-2; 8 positions agree with TRBD1. Germline assignment: CDR1 SQVTM and CDR2 ANQGSEA. With 1 base clipped from V and 5 bases from J, the junction kept 6 bases outside the gene matches. The length of the CDR3 is 15 residues. The CDR3 nucleotides are TGCAGCGTTGAAGGATGGACAGGGAATACCGGGGAGCTGTTTTTT. Encoded protein: CSVEGWTGNTGELFF.

As DNA, the CDR3 is TGTGCCAGCAGTGAAGCTCCGATAGGCACAGATACGCAGTATTTT. Translation: CASSEAPIGTDTQYF. The rearrangement links TRBV2 to TRBJ2-3; D uncertain. Trimming removed 0 bases at V and 1 base at J, with 8 bases between. In germline, CDR1 is SNHLY, CDR2 FYNNEI. The CDR3 runs 15 residues.

CDR3: CASSLASSGGSGELFF. CDR3 in DNA: TGTGCCAGCAGCTTAGCGTCTTCAGGGGGGAGCGGGGAGCTGTTTTTT. This chain links TRBV7-2 with TRBJ2-2, with D tentatively TRBD1 (7 bases). The CDR3 has 16 amino acids. V was clipped by 0 bases and J by 7 bases, with 15 bases between them. Germline V gives CDR1 SGHTA, CDR2 FQGNSA.

V usage is TRBV4-1 and J usage is TRBJ2-1; 7 bases are shared with TRBD2. The CDR3 runs to 13 residues. Germline-derived CDR1 and CDR2 are MGHRA and YSYEKL. Trimming removed 1 base from V and 9 bases from J; junction bases left unmatched: 3. For the CDR3, the DNA is TGCGCCAGCAGCCAAGGGACTAGTATTGAGCAGTTCTTC. It specifies CASSQGTSIEQFF.

J is TRBJ2-3 and V is TRBV28, with 10 nucleotides matching TRBD1. Germline values: CDR1 MDHEN, CDR2 SYDVKM. Trimming at V came to 7 bases and at J to 11 bases, leaving 12 bases not matched to a gene. This CDR3 region has 14 residues. Written as DNA, the CDR3 is TGTGCCAGCAACCCCGGGACAGGGGTCCAGGTGCAGTATTTT. This sequence encodes CASNPGTGVQVQYF.

V gene TRBV7-2 combines with J gene TRBJ2-1, with 10 bases lining up with TRBD2. V lost 5 bases, J lost 7 bases, and 11 bases stayed unmatched. CDR3 length: 16 amino acids. Germline V gives CDR1 SGHTA, CDR2 FQGNSA. The CDR3 loop is CASSHTSGGVTNEQFF. In DNA form, the CDR3 reads TGTGCCAGCAGCCATACGAGCGGGGGGGTGACTAATGAGCAGTTCTTC.

The chain joins TRBV28 to TRBJ2-3; the match to TRBD2 covers 8 bases. The CDR3 consists of 15 residues. Germline CDR1 MDHEN, CDR2 SYDVKM. After removal of 2 bases from V and 4 bases from J, the junction contained 5 bases not matched to a gene. The CDR3 coding sequence is TGTGCCAGCAGTTTAGCGGGGGGCAACCCAGATACGCAGTATTTT. Translation gives CASSLAGGNPDTQYF.

The rearrangement links TRBV28 to TRBJ1-2, with a weak D call TRBD1 (5 bases). The length of the CDR3 is 13 residues. Germline loops: CDR1 MDHEN, CDR2 SYDVKM. V lost 5 bases to trimming and J lost 4 bases, with 11 bases between them. The CDR3 protein is CASSVGRGYGYTF. The DNA of the CDR3 is TGTGCCAGCAGTGTTGGAAGGGGCTATGGCTACACCTTC.

The rearrangement uses TRBV18 and TRBJ1-4; tentatively, D is TRBD1 (6 bases). CDR3 length: 14 amino acids. V was pared by 8 bases and J by 2 bases, with 12 bases between. Germline V lookup: CDR1 KGHSH, CDR2 LQKENI. The CDR3 region is CASTKTGTNEKLFF. CDR3 sequence (DNA): TGTGCCAGCACCAAAACAGGGACTAATGAAAAACTGTTTTTT.

The genes are TRBV6-1 and TRBJ2-5; D might be TRBD1 (5 bases). The CDR3 has 14 residues. V was cut by 5 bases and J by 3 bases, with 13 bases left in between. Germline CDR1 is MNHNS and CDR2 is SASEGT. The CDR3 here is CASSWSRGKETQYF. The CDR3 DNA follows: TGTGCCAGCAGTTGGTCTAGGGGAAAAGAGACCCAGTACTTC.

This chain links TRBV6-6 with TRBJ2-1; tentative D call: TRBD2 (6 bases). The germline V gene has CDR1 MNHNY and CDR2 SVGAGI (reference sequence). V was pared by 6 bases and J by 8 bases, with 14 bases between. The CDR3 is made up of 13 amino acids. CDR3 sequence reads: CASRAGPWDEQFF. DNA for the CDR3: TGTGCCAGCAGGGCGGGGCCATGGGATGAGCAGTTCTTC.

V is TRBV6-1 and J is TRBJ2-1; a possible D gene is TRBD2 (5 bases). Germline CDR1 MNHNS, CDR2 SASEGT. This CDR3 is 15 amino acids long. The V and J ends lost 4 bases and 6 bases respectively, with 16 bases between them. The CDR3 region is CASSAWQVAGNEQFF. CDR3 sequence (DNA): TGTGCCAGCAGTGCCTGGCAGGTTGCGGGCAATGAGCAGTTCTTC.

CDR3 coding DNA: TGTGCCAGCACCCCCAGTGGTAGCGGGGGGGCTTACAATGAGCAGTTCTTC. The encoded protein is CASTPSGSGGAYNEQFF. The J gene is TRBJ2-1, the V gene TRBV28; the match to TRBD2 covers 11 bases. Germline lookup yields CDR1 MDHEN and CDR2 SYDVKM. V lost 7 bases, J lost 4 bases, and 12 bases stayed unmatched. This CDR3 has 17 residues.

This chain joins TRBV5-4 and TRBJ1-4, with TRBD1 matching over 9 bases. J lost 3 bases, V lost 1 base, and 4 bases had no gene match. The length of the CDR3 is 16 residues. The germline gives CDR1 SGHNT, CDR2 YYREEE (reference sequence). The CDR3 sequence is CASSLTGGSPNEKLFF. The CDR3 nucleotides read TGTGCCAGCAGCTTGACAGGGGGCTCACCTAATGAAAAACTGTTTTTT.

The genes are TRBV7-2 and TRBJ2-3, with TRBD2 matching 10 bases. The germline gives CDR1 SGHTA, CDR2 FQGNSA. This CDR3 comprises 17 residues. V shed 1 base and J 5 bases; nucleotides not matched to a gene: 9. CDR3 in DNA: TGTGCCAGCAGCTTAGTGATTCAGCGGGGGGGGAGAGATACGCAGTATTTT. It codes for CASSLVIQRGGRDTQYF.

J is TRBJ1-2 and V is TRBV18; 10 bases are a match to TRBD1. V was clipped by 2 bases and J by 5 bases; unmatched bases: 2. CDR3 length: 14 residues. Germline lookup yields CDR1 KGHSH and CDR2 LQKENI. The CDR3 DNA reads TGTGCCAGCTCACCAGGACAGGGGGAATATGGCTACACCTTC. Translation gives CASSPGQGEYGYTF.

Points on this clone: Distinct nucleotide sequences in the sample also encode this CDR3. This sequence joins TRBV6-5 and TRBJ1-6; a weak D match, TRBD1 (6 bases). Trimming stripped 2 bases from V and 7 bases from J, with 12 bases between. Germline lookup yields CDR1 MNHEY and CDR2 SVGAGI. CDR3 length: 15 amino acids. As DNA, the CDR3 is TGTGCCAGCAGTTACAAAGGGGGTCCGAATTCACCCCTCCACTTT. The encoded protein is CASSYKGGPNSPLHF.

The chain joins TRBV5-4 to TRBJ1-2; 12 bases are shared with TRBD1. The CDR3 length is 17 residues. The trim removed 3 bases at V and 8 bases at J, leaving 14 bases unmatched. Germline V gene lookup returns CDR1 SGHNT and CDR2 YYREEE (reference sequence). In nucleotides, the CDR3 is TGTGCCAGCAGCTCCGGGACAGGGGGCCTTATGTCTTGGGGCTACACCTTC. Its translation: CASSSGTGGLMSWGYTF. Full variable domain (outside the CDR3, taken from reference TRBV5-4 and TRBJ1-2): ETGVTQSPTHLIKTRGQQVTLRCSSQSGHNTVSWYQQALGQGPQFIFQYYREEENGRGNFPPRFSGLQFPNYSSELNVNALELDDSALYLCASSSGTGGLMSWGYTFGSGTRLTVV.

The chain couples TRBV7-9 to TRBJ1-2, with D maybe TRBD1 (6 bases). The germline V gene has CDR1 SEHNR and CDR2 FQNEAQ (reference sequence). The CDR3 spans 14 residues. The V gene lost 4 bases and the J gene lost 8 bases, with 17 bases spanning the gap. DNA of the CDR3: TGTGCCAGCAGCTCGACAGGCGGCTTATTAGGCTACACCTTC. This encodes CASSSTGGLLGYTF. Complete variable domain (other parts from reference TRBV7-9 and TRBJ1-2): DTGVSQNPRHKITKRGQNVTFRCDPISEHNRLYWYRQTLGQGPEFLTYFQNEAQLEKSRLLSDRFSAERPKGSFSTLEIQRTEQGDSAMYLCASSSTGGLLGYTFGSGTRLTVV.

This clone was found a few times. The chain couples TRBV5-1 to TRBJ1-1; TRBD1 aligns across 7 bases. Germline CDR1 SGHRS, CDR2 YFSETQ. This CDR3 has 14 amino acids. V trimming: 1 base; J trimming: 3 bases; junction bases outside the gene matches: 3. CDR3 nucleotides: TGCGCCAGCAGCTTGCTAGGGGGCGACACTGAAGCTTTCTTT. It translates to CASSLLGGDTEAFF.